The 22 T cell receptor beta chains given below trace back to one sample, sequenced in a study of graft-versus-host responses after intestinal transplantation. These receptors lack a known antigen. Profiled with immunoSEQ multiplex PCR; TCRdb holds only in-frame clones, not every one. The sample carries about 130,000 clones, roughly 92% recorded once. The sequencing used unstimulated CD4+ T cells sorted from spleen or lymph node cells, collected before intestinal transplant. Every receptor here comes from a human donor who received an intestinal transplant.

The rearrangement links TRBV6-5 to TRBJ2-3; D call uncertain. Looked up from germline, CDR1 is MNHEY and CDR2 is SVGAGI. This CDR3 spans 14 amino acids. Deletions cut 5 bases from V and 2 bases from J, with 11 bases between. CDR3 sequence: CASSMGYSTDTQYF. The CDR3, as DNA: TGTGCCAGCAGTATGGGCTACTCCACAGATACGCAGTATTTT.

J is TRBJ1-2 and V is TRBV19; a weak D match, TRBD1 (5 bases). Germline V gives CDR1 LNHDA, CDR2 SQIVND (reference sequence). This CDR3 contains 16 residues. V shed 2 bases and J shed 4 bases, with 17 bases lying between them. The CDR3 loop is CASSISGPPGSYGYTF. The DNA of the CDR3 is TGTGCCAGTAGTATATCAGGGCCTCCGGGGTCCTATGGCTACACCTTC. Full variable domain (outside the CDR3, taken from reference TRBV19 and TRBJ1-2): DGGITQSPKYLFRKEGQNVTLSCEQNLNHDAMYWYRQDPGQGLRLIYYSQIVNDFQKGDIAEGYSVSREKKESFPLTVTSAQKNPTAFYLCASSISGPPGSYGYTFGSGTRLTVV.

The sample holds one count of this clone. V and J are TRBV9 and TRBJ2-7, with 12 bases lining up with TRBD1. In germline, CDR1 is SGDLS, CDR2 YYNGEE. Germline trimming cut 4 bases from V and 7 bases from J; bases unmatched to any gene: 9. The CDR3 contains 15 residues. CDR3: CASSPTGQGAMEQYF. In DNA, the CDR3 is TGTGCCAGCAGCCCAACGGGACAGGGGGCAATGGAGCAGTACTTC.

The CDR3 DNA reads TGTGCCATCAGGTCAGGGACAGTTGATTCACCCCTCCACTTT. Translated: CAIRSGTVDSPLHF. The rearrangement uses TRBV10-3 and TRBJ1-6; 7 bases are a match to TRBD1. This CDR3 has 14 residues. CDR1 is ENHRY and CDR2 is SYGVKD in the germline V gene. Trimming cost V 6 bases and J 8 bases; bases outside gene matches: 7.

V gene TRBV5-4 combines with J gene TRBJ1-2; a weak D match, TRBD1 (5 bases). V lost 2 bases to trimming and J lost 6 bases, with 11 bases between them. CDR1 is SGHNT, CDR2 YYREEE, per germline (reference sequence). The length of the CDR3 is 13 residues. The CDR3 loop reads CASSLGDRNGYTF. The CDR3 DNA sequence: TGTGCCAGCAGCTTAGGGGATAGGAATGGCTACACCTTC.

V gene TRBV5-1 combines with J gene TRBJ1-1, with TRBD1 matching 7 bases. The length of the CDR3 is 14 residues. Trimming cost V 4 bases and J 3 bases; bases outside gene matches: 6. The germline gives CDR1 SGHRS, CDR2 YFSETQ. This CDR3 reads CASSPNTGDTEAFF. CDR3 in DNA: TGCGCCAGCAGCCCCAACACAGGGGACACTGAAGCTTTCTTT.

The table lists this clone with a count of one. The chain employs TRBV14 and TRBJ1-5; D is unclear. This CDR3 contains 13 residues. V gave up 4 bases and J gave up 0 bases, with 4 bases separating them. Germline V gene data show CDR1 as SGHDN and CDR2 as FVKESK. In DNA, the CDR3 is TGTGCCAGCAGCCTCAATAGCAATCAGCCCCAGCATTTT. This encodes CASSLNSNQPQHF.

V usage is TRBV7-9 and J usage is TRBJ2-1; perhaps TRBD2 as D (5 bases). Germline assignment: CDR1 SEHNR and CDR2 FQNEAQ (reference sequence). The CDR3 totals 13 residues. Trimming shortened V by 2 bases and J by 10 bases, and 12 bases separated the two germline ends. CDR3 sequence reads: CASSLPRGREQFF. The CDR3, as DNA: TGTGCCAGCAGCTTACCGCGCGGGCGAGAGCAGTTCTTC.

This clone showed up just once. This chain's CDR3 is CASSLDGTGIDGYTF. CDR3 DNA sequence: TGTGCCAGCAGCTTAGATGGGACAGGGATCGATGGCTACACCTTC. This chain joins TRBV11-3 and TRBJ1-2; TRBD1 aligns across 9 bases. Unmatched junction bases numbered 5, after V lost 0 bases and J lost 6 bases. The CDR3 is made up of 15 amino acids. The germline gives CDR1 SGHNT, CDR2 YENEEA.

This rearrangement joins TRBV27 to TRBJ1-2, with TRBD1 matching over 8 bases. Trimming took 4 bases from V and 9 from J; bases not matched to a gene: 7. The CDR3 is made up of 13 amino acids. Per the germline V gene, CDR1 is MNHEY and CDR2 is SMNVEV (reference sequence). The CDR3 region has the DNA TGTGCCAGCAGTTCCGGGACAGGCAGCCGCTACACCTTC. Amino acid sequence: CASSSGTGSRYTF.

DNA for the CDR3: TGTGCCAGCAGCCCACCGGGGAGCTCTGGAAACACCATATATTTT. Protein product: CASSPPGSSGNTIYF. This chain links TRBV11-2 with TRBJ1-3; D unresolved. This CDR3 has 15 residues. The V and J ends lost 5 bases and 0 bases respectively, with 11 bases between them. Germline values: CDR1 SGHAT, CDR2 FQNNGV.

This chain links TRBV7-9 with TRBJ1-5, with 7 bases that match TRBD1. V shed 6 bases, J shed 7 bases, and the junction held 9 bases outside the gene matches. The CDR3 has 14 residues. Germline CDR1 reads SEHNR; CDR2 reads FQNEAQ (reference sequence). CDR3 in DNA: TGTGCCAGCAGAGATGGACAGGAGGGCCAGCCCCAGCATTTT. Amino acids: CASRDGQEGQPQHF.

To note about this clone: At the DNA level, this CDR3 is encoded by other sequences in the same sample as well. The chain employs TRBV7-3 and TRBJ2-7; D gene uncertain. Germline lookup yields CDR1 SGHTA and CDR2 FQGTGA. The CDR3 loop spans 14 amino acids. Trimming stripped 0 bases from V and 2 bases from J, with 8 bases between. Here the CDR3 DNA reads TGTGCCAGCAGCTTAACCGAGACGGCCTACGAGCAGTACTTC. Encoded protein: CASSLTETAYEQYF.

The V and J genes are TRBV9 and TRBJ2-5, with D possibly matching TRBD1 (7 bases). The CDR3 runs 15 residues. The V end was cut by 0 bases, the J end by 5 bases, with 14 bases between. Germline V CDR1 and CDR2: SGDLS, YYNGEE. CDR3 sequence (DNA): TGTGCCAGCAGCGTAGACAGGGGTGGGGGGGAGACCCAGTACTTC. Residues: CASSVDRGGGETQYF. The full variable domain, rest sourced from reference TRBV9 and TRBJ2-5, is DSGVTQTPKHLITATGQRVTLRCSPRSGDLSVYWYQQSLDQGLQFLIQYYNGEERAKGNILERFSAQQFPDLHSELNLSSLELGDSALYFCASSVDRGGGETQYFGPGTRLLVL.

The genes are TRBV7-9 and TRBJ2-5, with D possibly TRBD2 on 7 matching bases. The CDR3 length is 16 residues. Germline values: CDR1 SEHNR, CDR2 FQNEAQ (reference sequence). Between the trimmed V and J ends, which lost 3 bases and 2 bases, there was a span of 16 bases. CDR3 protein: CASSFGAAGAQETQYF. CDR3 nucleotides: TGTGCCAGCAGCTTCGGAGCCGCGGGGGCACAAGAGACCCAGTACTTC.

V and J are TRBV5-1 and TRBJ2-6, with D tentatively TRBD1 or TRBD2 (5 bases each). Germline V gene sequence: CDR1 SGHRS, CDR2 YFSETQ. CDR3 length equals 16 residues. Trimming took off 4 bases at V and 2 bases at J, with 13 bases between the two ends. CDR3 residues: CASSRNVGAGANVLTF. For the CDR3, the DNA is TGCGCCAGCAGCCGTAACGTGGGGGCTGGGGCCAACGTCCTGACTTTC.

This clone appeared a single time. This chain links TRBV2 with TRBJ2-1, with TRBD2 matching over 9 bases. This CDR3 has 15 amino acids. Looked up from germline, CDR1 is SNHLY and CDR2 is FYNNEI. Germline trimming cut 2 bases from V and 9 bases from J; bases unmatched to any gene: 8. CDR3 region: CASSERLAGPGEQFF. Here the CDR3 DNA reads TGTGCCAGCAGTGAAAGGCTAGCGGGGCCGGGTGAGCAGTTCTTC.

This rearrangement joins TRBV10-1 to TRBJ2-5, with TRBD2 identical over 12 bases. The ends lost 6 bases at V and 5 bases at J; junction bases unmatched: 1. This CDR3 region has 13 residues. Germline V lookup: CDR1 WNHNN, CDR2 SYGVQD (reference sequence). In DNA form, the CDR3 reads TGCGCCAGCAGGACTAGCGGGGGTGAGACCCAGTACTTC. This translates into CASRTSGGETQYF.

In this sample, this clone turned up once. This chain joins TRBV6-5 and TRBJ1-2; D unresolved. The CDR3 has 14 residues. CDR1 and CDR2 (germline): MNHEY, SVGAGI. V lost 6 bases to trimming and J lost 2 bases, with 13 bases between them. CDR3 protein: CASRRTVGNYGYTF. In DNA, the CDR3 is TGTGCCAGCAGGCGCACGGTTGGGAACTATGGCTACACCTTC.

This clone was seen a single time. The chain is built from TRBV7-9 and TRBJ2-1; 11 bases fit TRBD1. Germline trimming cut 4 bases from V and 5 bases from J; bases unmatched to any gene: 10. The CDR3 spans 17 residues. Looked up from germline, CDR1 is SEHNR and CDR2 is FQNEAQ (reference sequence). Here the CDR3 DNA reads TGTGCCAGCAGCTCAGGGGCCGGACAGGGGGCGGACAATGAGCAGTTCTTC. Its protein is CASSSGAGQGADNEQFF.

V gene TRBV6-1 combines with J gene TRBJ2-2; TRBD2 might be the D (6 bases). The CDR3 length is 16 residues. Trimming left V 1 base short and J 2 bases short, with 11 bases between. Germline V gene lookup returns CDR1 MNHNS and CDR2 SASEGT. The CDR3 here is CASSEGRALNTGELFF. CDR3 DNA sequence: TGTGCCAGCAGTGAAGGGAGGGCCCTCAACACCGGGGAGCTGTTTTTT.

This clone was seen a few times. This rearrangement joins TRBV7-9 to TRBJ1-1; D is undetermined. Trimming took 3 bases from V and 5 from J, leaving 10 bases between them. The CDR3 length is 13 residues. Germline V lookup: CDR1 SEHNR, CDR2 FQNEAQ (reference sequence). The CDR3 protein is CASSLRVETEAFF. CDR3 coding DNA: TGTGCCAGCAGCTTGAGGGTGGAGACTGAAGCTTTCTTT. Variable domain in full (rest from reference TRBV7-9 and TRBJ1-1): DTGVSQNPRHKITKRGQNVTFRCDPISEHNRLYWYRQTLGQGPEFLTYFQNEAQLEKSRLLSDRFSAERPKGSFSTLEIQRTEQGDSAMYLCASSLRVETEAFFGQGTRLTVV.